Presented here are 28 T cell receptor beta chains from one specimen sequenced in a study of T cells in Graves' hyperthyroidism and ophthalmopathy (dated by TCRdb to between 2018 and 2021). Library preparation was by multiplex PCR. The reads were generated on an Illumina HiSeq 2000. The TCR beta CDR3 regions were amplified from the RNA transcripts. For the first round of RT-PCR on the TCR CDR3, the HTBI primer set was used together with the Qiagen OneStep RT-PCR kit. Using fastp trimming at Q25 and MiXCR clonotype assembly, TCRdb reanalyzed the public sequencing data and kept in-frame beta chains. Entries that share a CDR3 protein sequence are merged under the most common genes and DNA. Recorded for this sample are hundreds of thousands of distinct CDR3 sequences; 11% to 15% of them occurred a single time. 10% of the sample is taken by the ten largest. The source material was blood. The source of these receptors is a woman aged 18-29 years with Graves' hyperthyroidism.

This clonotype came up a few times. CDR3 amino acids: CASSLVRSEAFF. In nucleotides, the CDR3 is TGTGCCAGCAGCTTAGTGCGCTCTGAAGCTTTCTTT. The chain carries TRBV11-1 and TRBJ1-1, with D unclear. In germline, CDR1 is SGHAT, CDR2 FQDESV (reference sequence). Trimming removed 1 base at V and 6 bases at J, with 6 bases between. The CDR3 covers 12 residues. The entire variable domain, with the rest obtained from reference TRBV11-1 and TRBJ1-1, is as follows: EAEVAQSPRYKITEKSQAVAFWCDPISGHATLYWYRQILGQGPELLVQFQDESVVDDSQLPKDRFSAERLKGVDSTLKIQPAELGDSAMYLCASSLVRSEAFFGQGTRLTVV.

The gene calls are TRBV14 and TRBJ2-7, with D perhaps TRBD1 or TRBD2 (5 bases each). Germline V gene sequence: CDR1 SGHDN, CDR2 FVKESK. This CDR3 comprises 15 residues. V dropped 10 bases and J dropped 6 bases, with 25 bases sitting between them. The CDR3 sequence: CATSPPGTLFFEQYF. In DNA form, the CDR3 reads TGTGCCACCTCACCGCCCGGGACCCTCTTTTTCGAGCAGTACTTC.

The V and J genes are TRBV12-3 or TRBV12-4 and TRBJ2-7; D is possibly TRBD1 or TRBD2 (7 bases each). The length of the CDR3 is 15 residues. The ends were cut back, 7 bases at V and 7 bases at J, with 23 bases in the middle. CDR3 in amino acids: CASTPIQGGAREQYF. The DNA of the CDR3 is TGTGCCAGCACCCCGATTCAGGGGGGGGCACGAGAGCAGTACTTC.

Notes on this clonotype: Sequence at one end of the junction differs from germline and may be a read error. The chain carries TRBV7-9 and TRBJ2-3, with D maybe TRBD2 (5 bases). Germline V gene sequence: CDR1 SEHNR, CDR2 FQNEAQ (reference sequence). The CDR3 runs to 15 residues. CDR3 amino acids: CASSLAGPYTDTQYF. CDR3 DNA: TGTGCCAGCAGCCTAGCCGGCCCTTACACAGATACGCAGTATTTT.

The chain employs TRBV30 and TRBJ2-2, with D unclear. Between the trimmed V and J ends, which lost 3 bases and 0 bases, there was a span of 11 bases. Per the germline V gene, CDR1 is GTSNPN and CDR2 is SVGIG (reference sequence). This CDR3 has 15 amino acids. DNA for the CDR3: TGTGCCTGGAGGACCTCGAGGACGAACACCGGGGAGCTGTTTTTT. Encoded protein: CAWRTSRTNTGELFF.

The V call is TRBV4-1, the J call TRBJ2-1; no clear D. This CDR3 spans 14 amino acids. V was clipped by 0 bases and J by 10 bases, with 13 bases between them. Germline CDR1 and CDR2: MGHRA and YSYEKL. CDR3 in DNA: TGCGCCAGCAGCCAAGACCCGTTTTCCCCCGAGCAGTTCTTC. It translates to CASSQDPFSPEQFF.

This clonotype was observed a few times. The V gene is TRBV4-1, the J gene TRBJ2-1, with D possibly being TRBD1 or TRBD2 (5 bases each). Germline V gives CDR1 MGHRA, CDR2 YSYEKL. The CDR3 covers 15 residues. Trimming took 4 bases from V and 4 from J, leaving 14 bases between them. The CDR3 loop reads CASSPRSREYNEQFF. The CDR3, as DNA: TGCGCCAGCAGCCCCAGGTCCAGGGAGTACAATGAGCAGTTCTTC.

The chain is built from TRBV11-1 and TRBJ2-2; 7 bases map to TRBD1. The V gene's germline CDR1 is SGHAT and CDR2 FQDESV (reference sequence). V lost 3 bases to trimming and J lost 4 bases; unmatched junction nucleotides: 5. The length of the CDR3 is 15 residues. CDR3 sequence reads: CASSFAGGSTGELFF. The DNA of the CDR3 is TGTGCCAGCAGCTTCGCAGGGGGAAGCACCGGGGAGCTGTTTTTT.

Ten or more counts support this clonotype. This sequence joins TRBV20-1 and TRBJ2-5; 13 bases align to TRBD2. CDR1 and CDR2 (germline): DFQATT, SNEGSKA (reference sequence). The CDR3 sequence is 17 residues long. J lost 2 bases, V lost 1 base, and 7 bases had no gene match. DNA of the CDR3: TGCAGTGCTAGAGGATTAGGGACTAGCGGGGAACAAGAGACCCAGTACTTC. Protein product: CSARGLGTSGEQETQYF.

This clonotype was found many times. The CDR3 nucleotides are TGTGCCAGCAGCGACGACAGCGGTCGGGAGACCCAGTACTTC. Its translation is CASSDDSGRETQYF. J is TRBJ2-5 and V is TRBV7-9; the D call may be TRBD1 or TRBD2 (5 bases each). Germline-derived CDR1 and CDR2 are SEHNR and FQNEAQ (reference sequence). V was shortened by 5 bases and J by 5 bases, with 15 bases between the two germline ends. The CDR3 consists of 14 residues.

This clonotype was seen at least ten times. This CDR3 reads CASSLGSFKETQYF. The CDR3 DNA is TGTGCCAGCAGCTTAGGCAGCTTCAAAGAGACCCAGTACTTC. The chain is built from TRBV7-2 and TRBJ2-5; D call uncertain. The CDR3 totals 14 residues. Germline loops: CDR1 SGHTA, CDR2 FQGNSA. V lost 1 base and J lost 3, with 9 bases in between.

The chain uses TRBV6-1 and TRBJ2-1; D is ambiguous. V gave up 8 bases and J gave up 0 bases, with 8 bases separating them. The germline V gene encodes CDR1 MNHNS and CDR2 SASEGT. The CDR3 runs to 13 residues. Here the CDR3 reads CASEGRSYNEQFF. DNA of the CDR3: TGTGCCAGCGAAGGTCGCTCCTACAATGAGCAGTTCTTC.

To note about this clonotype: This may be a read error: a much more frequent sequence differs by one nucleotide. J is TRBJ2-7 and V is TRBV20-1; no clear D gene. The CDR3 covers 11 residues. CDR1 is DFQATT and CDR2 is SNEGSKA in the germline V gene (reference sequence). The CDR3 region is CSARESYGQYF. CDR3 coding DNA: TGCAGTGCTAGAGAATCCTACGGGCAGTACTTC.

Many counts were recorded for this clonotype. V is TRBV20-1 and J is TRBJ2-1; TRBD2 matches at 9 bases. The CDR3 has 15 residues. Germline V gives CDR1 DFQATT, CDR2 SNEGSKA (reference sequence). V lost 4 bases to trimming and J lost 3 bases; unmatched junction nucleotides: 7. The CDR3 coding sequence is TGCAGTGCTACGTGGCGGGAGGGGATCTACAATGAGCAGTTCTTC. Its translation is CSATWREGIYNEQFF.

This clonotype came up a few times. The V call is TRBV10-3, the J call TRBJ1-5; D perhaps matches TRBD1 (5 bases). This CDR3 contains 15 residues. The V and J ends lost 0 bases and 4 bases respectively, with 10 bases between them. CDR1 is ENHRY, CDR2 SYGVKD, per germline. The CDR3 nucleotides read TGTGCCATCAGTGAGTCAGGGGACTTGAATCAGCCCCAGCATTTT. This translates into CAISESGDLNQPQHF.

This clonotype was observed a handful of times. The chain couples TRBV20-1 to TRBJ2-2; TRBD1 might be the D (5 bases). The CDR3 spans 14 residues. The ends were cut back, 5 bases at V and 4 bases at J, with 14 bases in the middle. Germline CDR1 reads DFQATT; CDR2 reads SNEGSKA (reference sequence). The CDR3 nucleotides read TGCAGTGCTCCAGAGATAAGGGGCACCGGGGAGCTGTTTTTT. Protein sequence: CSAPEIRGTGELFF.

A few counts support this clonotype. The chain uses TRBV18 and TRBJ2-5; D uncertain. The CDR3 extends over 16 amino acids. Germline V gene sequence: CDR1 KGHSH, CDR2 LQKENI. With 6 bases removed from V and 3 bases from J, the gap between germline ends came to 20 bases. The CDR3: CASSPIEGLVKETQYF. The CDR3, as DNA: TGTGCCAGCTCGCCCATCGAAGGCCTCGTGAAAGAGACCCAGTACTTC.

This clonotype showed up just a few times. The CDR3 region is CASSSSAGLTDTQYF. CDR3 nucleotide sequence: TGTGCCAGCAGTTCTAGCGCCGGGCTCACAGATACGCAGTATTTT. V usage is TRBV6-2 or TRBV6-3 and J usage is TRBJ2-3; tentatively, D is TRBD2 (6 bases). This CDR3 comprises 15 residues. Germline CDR1 MNHEY, CDR2 SVGEGT. V lost 4 bases, J lost 2 bases, and 13 bases lay in between.

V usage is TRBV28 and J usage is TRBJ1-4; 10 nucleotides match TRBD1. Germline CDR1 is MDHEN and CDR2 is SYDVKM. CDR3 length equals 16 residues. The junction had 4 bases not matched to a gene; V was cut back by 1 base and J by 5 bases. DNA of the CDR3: TGTGCCAGCAGTTTATTAGGGGACAGGGGAAATGAAAAACTGTTTTTT. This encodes CASSLLGDRGNEKLFF.

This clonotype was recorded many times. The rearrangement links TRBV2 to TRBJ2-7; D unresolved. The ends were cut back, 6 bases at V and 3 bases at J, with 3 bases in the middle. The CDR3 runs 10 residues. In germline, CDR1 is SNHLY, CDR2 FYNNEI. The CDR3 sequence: CASRGYEQYF. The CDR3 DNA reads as TGTGCCAGCAGGGGCTACGAGCAGTACTTC.

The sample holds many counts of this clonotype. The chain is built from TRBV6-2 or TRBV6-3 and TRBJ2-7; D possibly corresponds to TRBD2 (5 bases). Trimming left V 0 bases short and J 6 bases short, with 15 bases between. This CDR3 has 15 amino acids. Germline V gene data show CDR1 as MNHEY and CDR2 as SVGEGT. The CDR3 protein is CASSYSTGYVGEQYF. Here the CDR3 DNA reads TGTGCCAGCAGTTACTCAACGGGATATGTGGGCGAGCAGTACTTC.

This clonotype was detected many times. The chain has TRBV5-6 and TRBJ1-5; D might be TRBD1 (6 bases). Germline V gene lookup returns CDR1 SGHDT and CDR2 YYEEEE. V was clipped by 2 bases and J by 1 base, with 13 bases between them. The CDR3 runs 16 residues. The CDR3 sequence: CASSFRQALSNQPQHF. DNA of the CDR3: TGTGCCAGCAGCTTCCGACAGGCCCTAAGCAATCAGCCCCAGCATTTT.

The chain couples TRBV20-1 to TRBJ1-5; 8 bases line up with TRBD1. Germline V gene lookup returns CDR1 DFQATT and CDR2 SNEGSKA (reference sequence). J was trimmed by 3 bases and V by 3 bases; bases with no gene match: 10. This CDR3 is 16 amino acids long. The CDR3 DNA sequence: TGCAGTGCTAGGGGTCAGGGGGCAACAATCAATCAGCCCCAGCATTTT. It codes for CSARGQGATINQPQHF.

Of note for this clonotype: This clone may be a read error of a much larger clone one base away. In DNA, the CDR3 is TGTGCCACCAGCAGAAAGACAGGGGGTAATTCACCCCTCCACTTT. Its protein is CATSRKTGGNSPLHF. This chain links TRBV15 with TRBJ1-6, with 9 bases fitting TRBD1. Trimming took 2 bases from V and 6 from J; bases not matched to a gene: 2. Per germline, CDR1 LNHNV and CDR2 YYDKDF (reference sequence). The length of the CDR3 is 15 residues.

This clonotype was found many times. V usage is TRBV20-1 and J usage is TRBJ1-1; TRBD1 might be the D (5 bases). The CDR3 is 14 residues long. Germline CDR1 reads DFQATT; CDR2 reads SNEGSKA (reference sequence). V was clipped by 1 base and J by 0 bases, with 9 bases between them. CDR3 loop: CSARVAGLNTEAFF. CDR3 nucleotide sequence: TGCAGTGCTAGAGTAGCAGGGTTGAACACTGAAGCTTTCTTT.

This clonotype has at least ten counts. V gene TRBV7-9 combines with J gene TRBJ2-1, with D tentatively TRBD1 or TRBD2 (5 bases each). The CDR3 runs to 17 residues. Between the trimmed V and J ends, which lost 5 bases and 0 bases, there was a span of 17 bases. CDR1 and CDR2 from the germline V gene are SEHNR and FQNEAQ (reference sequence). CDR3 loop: CASSPVRVGVSYNEQFF. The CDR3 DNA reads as TGTGCCAGCAGCCCGGTAAGGGTGGGGGTCTCCTACAATGAGCAGTTCTTC.

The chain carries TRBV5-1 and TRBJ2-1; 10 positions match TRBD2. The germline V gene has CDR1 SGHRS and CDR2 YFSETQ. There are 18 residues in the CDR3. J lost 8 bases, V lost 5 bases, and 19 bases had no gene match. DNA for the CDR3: TGCGCCAGCAGGCGGACAGGATCAACTAGCGGGATTTACCATGAGCAGTTCTTC. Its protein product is CASRRTGSTSGIYHEQFF.

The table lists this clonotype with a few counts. The CDR3 is CSAIPAGGSYEQYF. The CDR3 nucleotides read TGCAGTGCTATCCCAGCGGGAGGGTCCTACGAGCAGTACTTC. The V and J genes are TRBV20-1 and TRBJ2-7, with TRBD2 matching 10 bases. CDR1 DFQATT and CDR2 SNEGSKA come from the germline V gene (reference sequence). CDR3 length equals 14 residues. V was pared by 4 bases and J by 1 base, with 4 bases of the junction left unmatched.